The TCR beta chain under discussion was sequenced for a study of regulatory T cells in long-lasting Graves disease (dated by TCRdb to the early 2020s). Study-wide context: Persistent Graves' disease was defined as antithyroid drug treatment for over 5 years with persistently positive TSH receptor autoantibodies. This study used TCR sequencing and RNA sequencing of peripheral blood to compare persistent Graves' disease patients against newly diagnosed Graves' disease patients. The study took place in China and was registered as a clinical trial. A total of roughly 35 samples underwent TCR sequencing: around 13 from persistent and approximately 20 from newly diagnosed Graves' disease patients. Antithyroid drugs had been taken for approximately 10 years on average by persistent Graves' disease patients in the clinical cohort.

Only a few counts were recorded for this clonotype. Its antigen is not yet known. Base qualities are missing; no much larger clone stands one base away. The CDR3 covers 14 residues, taking in both the cysteine and the phenylalanine. Just CDR3 DNA is preserved here, 42 bases in frame from base 1. V sheds 4 bases and J sheds 6 bases, leaving 13 bases between their ends. What the research found in general, with its limitations: Sequencing and analysis were limited to the TCR beta chain. The authors acknowledged the small sample size as a limitation that may reduce accuracy. Persistent disease showed preferential use of TRBV28, TRBJ1-2 and TRBJ2-5, whereas newly diagnosed disease favored TRBV20-1 and TRBJ2-1. Patients with persistent disease shared more public clonotypes (fewer than 3,000) than newly diagnosed patients did (approximately 970). Lower TCR Shannon entropy and fewer highly expanded clones were observed in persistent Graves' disease patients than in newly diagnosed patients, which suggested clonal expansion. Only peripheral blood was studied, because thyroid tissue, the primary lesion, was inaccessible.

Per the publication, the time point label means: persistent/refractory GD, antithyroid drugs over 5 years with positive TRAb. For both TCR sequencing and RNA sequencing, RNA was extracted from PBMCs using TRIzol. Graves' disease was diagnosed according to American Thyroid Association guidelines. Patients for the study were recruited at an endocrinology department in Xi'an, China. Each patient gave around 9 milliliters of peripheral blood, collected in an EDTA anticoagulant tube. Ficoll Paque Plus density gradient separation was used to isolate PBMCs, and no additional T cell sorting was done. An Agilent 2100 Bioanalyzer and agarose gel were used to assess RNA quality, and a NanoDrop 2000 was used to measure RNA concentration. Library generation was performed with multiplex PCR. The sequencing machine was an Illumina HiSeq 4000. TCR beta libraries were built with iRepertoire HTBI primers and Arm-PCR amplification of CDR3 regions. Before sequencing, the PCR products underwent gel purification. Per the authors' processing: Gene usage analysis of CDR3 amino acid clonotypes relied on the 55 to 80 TRBV and more than twelve TRBJ segments identified across samples. Filtered high-quality paired reads were merged into contigs using COPE and FqMerger. BLAST was used to align contigs to IMGT TRBV, TRBD and TRBJ reference genes, and CDR3 was defined according to IMGT. Any clonotype with a frequency above 0.1% was classified as a highly expanded clone. Shannon entropy served as the measure of repertoire diversity, while the Gini coefficient captured V-J evenness. A clonotype found in more than one individual was treated as public. TCRdb reran the public reads through fastp at Q25 and MiXCR, keeping productive beta chains. Entries that share a CDR3 protein sequence are merged under the most common genes and DNA. The V and J calls shown here were made by TCRdb, not taken from the authors' results. The table for this sample lists about 470,000 distinct CDR3 sequences; less than 25% of them were counted only once. The ten largest account for less than 9% of the sample.

This TCR came from a female donor with Graves disease. This specimen consisted of peripheral blood mononuclear cells (PBMCs), obtained when the disease was refractory, from a patient treated with antithyroid drugs. The rearrangement joined TRBV12-3 or TRBV12-4 to TRBJ2-1; TRBD2 is possibly the D segment (7 matching bases). CDR3 loop: CASSWGGLINEQFF. The DNA is TGTGCCAGCAGTTGGGGGGGCCTTATCAATGAGCAGTTCTTC.